Sequencing of this TCR beta chain was carried out in a study of T-cell reconstitution after alpha-beta-depleted transplantation in children. This clonotype was counted a single time. Trimming removed 5 bases at V and 4 bases at J, with 2 bases between. The CDR3 extends over 11 amino acids. CDR1 is MNHEY, CDR2 SVGEGT, per germline. Unique molecular identifiers were incorporated during preparation of the TCRbeta library. TCRdb redid the calling of the PCR reads with MiXCR, one entry per CDR3 protein. The repertoire has around 480,000 distinct CDR3 sequences, over 25% of them found once; the top ten carry 2.4%.

The source of this sequence is a human donor who donated a stem cell graft to a child with aplastic anemia. The chain combines TRBV6-2 or TRBV6-3 with TRBJ1-4; D unclear. Sample: PBMCs from the stem cell graft donor, taken from the stem cell graft. Here the CDR3 reads CASSRNEKLFF. The CDR3, as DNA: TGTGCCAGCAGTCGTAATGAAAAACTGTTTTTT.